This T cell receptor (beta chain) is from a study of Graves' ophthalmopathy and Graves' hyperthyroidism. General observations from the study: Most expanded clonotypes in thyroid above 0.001 frequency also showed up in blood.

Germline CDR1 reads SGHTA; CDR2 reads FQGTGA. Trimming left V 5 bases short and J 1 base short, with 14 bases between. This CDR3 is 15 amino acids long. In its sample, this clonotype was seen many times. As yet, its antigen is unknown. For repertoire sequencing, the TCR beta CDR3 regions were amplified from RNA transcripts. Amplification began with first-round RT-PCR using HTBI primers, then second-round multiplex PCR was performed. Each CDR3 protein is one row after TCRdb ran MiXCR on the multiplex PCR reads. The sample has some 380,000 distinct CDR3 sequences; roughly 15% are singletons. Sample: peripheral blood. This sequence joins TRBV7-3 and TRBJ2-5; a weak D match, TRBD2 (6 bases). The source of this sequence is a woman aged 18-30 years with stable Graves' hyperthyroidism. The DNA for the CDR3 is TGTGCCAGCAGCCCCCAGTTGGGAGGCCAAGAGACCCAGTACTTC. It specifies CASSPQLGGQETQYF.